Following are 31 T cell receptor beta chains from one sample sequenced in a study of shared clonotypes between healthy human individuals. Clones were sequenced by immunoSEQ multiplex PCR, and TCRdb holds only the in-frame ones, with some missing. Among 2 million or so clones listed, over 85% were seen once. The sequenced material came from naive CD4+ T cells sorted from blood. Subset: CD45RA+ positively selected. The source is a man aged 18-30 years in good health.

The chain links TRBV18 to TRBJ2-7; D is perhaps TRBD2 (6 bases). This CDR3 region has 14 residues. CDR1 is KGHSH, CDR2 LQKENI, per germline. The V end lost 3 bases, the J end lost 1 base, and 10 bases lay between the germline ends. The CDR3 sequence is CASSPRTNSYEQYF. In DNA, the CDR3 is TGTGCCAGCTCACCCCGGACTAATTCCTACGAGCAGTACTTC.

This chain joins TRBV2 and TRBJ2-7; D call uncertain. The length of the CDR3 is 15 residues. The V and J ends lost 3 bases and 0 bases respectively, with 12 bases between them. Germline lookup yields CDR1 SNHLY and CDR2 FYNNEI. Here the CDR3 reads CASSEVRQNSYEQYF. CDR3 in DNA: TGTGCCAGCAGTGAGGTCAGGCAAAACTCCTACGAGCAGTACTTC.

The chain joins TRBV6-5 to TRBJ2-1; no firm D call. This CDR3 has 14 amino acids. Trimming cost V 8 bases and J 5 bases, with 16 bases left between them. CDR1 MNHEY and CDR2 SVGAGI come from the germline V gene. The CDR3 reads CASGARALDNEQFF. As DNA, the CDR3 is TGTGCCAGCGGAGCCCGGGCCCTAGACAATGAGCAGTTCTTC.

The CDR3 DNA reads TGTGCCAGCAGTTACTCGCATGCGGGGAGGCAAGGCTACACCTTC. This encodes CASSYSHAGRQGYTF. The genes are TRBV6-5 and TRBJ1-2; D is undetermined. This CDR3 spans 15 amino acids. Germline loops: CDR1 MNHEY, CDR2 SVGAGI. Trimming removed 0 bases at V and 8 bases at J, with 16 bases between.

Details on this clone: The sample holds other DNA sequences that translate to the same CDR3. The chain recombines TRBV18 with TRBJ1-2; D unresolved. CDR1 KGHSH and CDR2 LQKENI come from the germline V gene. The V end was cut by 1 base, the J end by 3 bases, with 6 bases between. The CDR3 sequence is 13 residues long. The CDR3 sequence is CASSPLDDYGYTF. The CDR3 nucleotides are TGTGCCAGCTCACCACTGGACGACTATGGCTACACCTTC.

V gene TRBV5-6 combines with J gene TRBJ2-7; perhaps TRBD2 as D (6 bases). The V gene lost 3 bases and the J gene lost 4 bases, with 20 bases spanning the gap. The CDR3 contains 16 residues. Germline V gives CDR1 SGHDT, CDR2 YYEEEE. The DNA for the CDR3 is TGTGCCAGCAGCTCCGGGGGAGTAAATGACCTTTACGAGCAGTACTTC. It is translated as CASSSGGVNDLYEQYF. The full variable domain, in which reference TRBV5-6 and TRBJ2-7 provide the parts outside the CDR3, is DAGVTQSPTHLIKTRGQQVTLRCSPKSGHDTVSWYQQALGQGPQFIFQYYEEEERQRGNFPDRFSGHQFPNYSSELNVNALLLGDSALYLCASSSGGVNDLYEQYFGPGTRLTVT.

The J gene is TRBJ1-1, the V gene TRBV28; D is ambiguous. V was cut by 3 bases and J by 4 bases, with 15 bases left in between. The germline gives CDR1 MDHEN, CDR2 SYDVKM. The CDR3 is 15 residues long. The CDR3, as DNA: TGTGCCAGCAGTTTCGGCGGGATTTTTGGCACTGAAGCTTTCTTT. This sequence encodes CASSFGGIFGTEAFF.

As concerns this clone: Other DNA sequences in the sample encode the same CDR3. V usage is TRBV27 and J usage is TRBJ2-7; D call uncertain. The CDR3 loop spans 13 amino acids. Trimming pared 3 bases from V and 6 bases from J, leaving 12 bases between. Germline V gives CDR1 MNHEY, CDR2 SMNVEV (reference sequence). The CDR3 reads CASSLTQLGEQYF. CDR3 bases: TGTGCCAGCAGTTTGACACAGCTCGGCGAGCAGTACTTC.

V and J are TRBV18 and TRBJ2-7; D call uncertain. This CDR3 region has 14 residues. CDR1 and CDR2 from the germline V gene are KGHSH and LQKENI. V lost 3 bases, J lost 2 bases, and 11 bases lay in between. CDR3 nucleotides: TGTGCCAGCTCACCCCTGGGCGACACCTACGAGCAGTACTTC. Amino acid sequence: CASSPLGDTYEQYF.

The chain uses TRBV15 and TRBJ1-6, with D unclear. This CDR3 spans 16 amino acids. CDR1 and CDR2 from the germline V gene are LNHNV and YYDKDF (reference sequence). Trimming pared 0 bases from V and 0 bases from J, leaving 6 bases between. CDR3 amino acids: CATSRDESSYNSPLHF. CDR3 DNA: TGTGCCACCAGCAGAGATGAGAGCTCCTATAATTCACCCCTCCACTTT.

The CDR3 reads CASSPPAALAEAFF. CDR3 bases: TGTGCCAGTAGTCCACCAGCGGCCCTGGCTGAAGCTTTCTTT. V and J are TRBV19 and TRBJ1-1; D gene ambiguous. In germline, CDR1 is LNHDA, CDR2 SQIVND (reference sequence). The V and J ends lost 5 bases and 6 bases respectively, with 16 bases between them. The CDR3 has 14 amino acids.

The V gene is TRBV15, the J gene TRBJ2-2; D may be TRBD2 (5 bases). From germline, CDR1 is LNHNV and CDR2 YYDKDF (reference sequence). The germline V and J ends were trimmed by 1 base and 7 bases, with 10 bases remaining between them. The CDR3 has 14 residues. DNA for the CDR3: TGTGCCACCAGCAGAGTGAGGGTGGACGGGGAGCTGTTTTTT. It yields the protein CATSRVRVDGELFF.

The CDR3 sequence: CASSLEATNNEKLFF. The CDR3 DNA reads as TGCGCCAGCAGCTTGGAAGCCACCAACAATGAAAAACTGTTTTTT. The V and J genes are TRBV5-1 and TRBJ1-4; no clear D. V gave up 0 bases and J gave up 5 bases, with 11 bases separating them. The CDR3 sequence is 15 residues long. Germline V gene sequence: CDR1 SGHRS, CDR2 YFSETQ.

The chain joins TRBV27 to TRBJ2-1, with TRBD2 matching over 12 bases. Looked up from germline, CDR1 is MNHEY and CDR2 is SMNVEV (reference sequence). The length of the CDR3 is 15 residues. V shed 6 bases and J 10 bases; nucleotides not matched to a gene: 10. CDR3 protein: CASSLRLAGEVEQFF. The CDR3 DNA sequence: TGTGCCAGCAGCTTACGACTAGCGGGAGAGGTCGAGCAGTTCTTC.

The chain employs TRBV5-1 and TRBJ2-1; TRBD2 matches 9 bases. Germline V CDR1 and CDR2: SGHRS, YFSETQ. The CDR3 runs 16 residues. The V gene end was trimmed by 4 bases and the J gene end by 0 bases; junction bases not matched to a gene: 5. CDR3 in amino acids: CASSGPTSGSYNEQFF. DNA for the CDR3: TGCGCCAGCAGCGGACCGACTAGCGGCTCCTACAATGAGCAGTTCTTC. The variable domain in full, completed from reference TRBV5-1 and TRBJ2-1, reads KAGVTQTPRYLIKTRGQQVTLSCSPISGHRSVSWYQQTPGQGLQFLFEYFSETQRNKGNFPGRFSGRQFSNSRSEMNVSTLELGDSALYLCASSGPTSGSYNEQFFGPGTRLTVL.

This clone was counted a single time. The chain employs TRBV10-1 and TRBJ1-4, with 10 bases aligning to TRBD1. V shed 11 bases, J shed 8 bases, and the junction held 8 bases outside the gene matches. Germline loops: CDR1 WNHNN, CDR2 SYGVQD (reference sequence). The length of the CDR3 is 13 residues. DNA of the CDR3: TGCGCCGGAGGCGGGACAGGGGACGAAAAACTGTTTTTT. This encodes CAGGGTGDEKLFF.

The gene calls are TRBV11-2 and TRBJ2-7; D gene ambiguous. Germline-derived CDR1 and CDR2 are SGHAT and FQNNGV. The length of the CDR3 is 13 residues. The V end was cut by 1 base, the J end by 3 bases, with 7 bases between. CDR3 amino acids: CASSLGAGYEQYF. The CDR3 bases are TGTGCCAGCAGCTTAGGGGCAGGCTACGAGCAGTACTTC.

The chain is built from TRBV5-4 and TRBJ2-3; D ambiguous. Germline V gene sequence: CDR1 SGHNT, CDR2 YYREEE (reference sequence). This CDR3 region has 16 residues. V was cut by 1 base and J by 2 bases, with 14 bases left in between. CDR3 DNA: TGTGCCAGCAGCTTGCGGTCTAGTATTGTCACAGATACGCAGTATTTT. It encodes CASSLRSSIVTDTQYF.

V and J are TRBV28 and TRBJ2-5, with 7 bases that match TRBD1. CDR3 length equals 15 residues. The J segment lost 3 bases and the V segment lost 3 bases, leaving 7 bases of the junction unmatched. Germline V gives CDR1 MDHEN, CDR2 SYDVKM. The CDR3 DNA is TGTGCCAGCAGTTTCCTTTCAGGGGGAGAAGAGACCCAGTACTTC. Protein: CASSFLSGGEETQYF. Complete variable domain (other parts from reference TRBV28 and TRBJ2-5): DVKVTQSSRYLVKRTGEKVFLECVQDMDHENMFWYRQDPGLGLRLIYFSYDVKMKEKGDIPEGYSVSREKKERFSLILESASTNQTSMYLCASSFLSGGEETQYFGPGTRLLVL.

The chain links TRBV6-5 to TRBJ2-7; TRBD2 agrees at 11 bases. CDR1 and CDR2 (germline): MNHEY, SVGAGI. The CDR3 covers 16 residues. V trimming: 0 bases; J trimming: 2 bases; junction bases outside the gene matches: 3. CDR3 sequence reads: CASSYSIAGGPYEQYF. As DNA, the CDR3 is TGTGCCAGCAGTTACTCCATAGCGGGAGGGCCCTACGAGCAGTACTTC.

This chain links TRBV5-6 with TRBJ2-3, with TRBD2 as a possible D gene (6 bases). The CDR3 is made up of 14 amino acids. With 4 bases removed from V and 6 bases from J, the gap between germline ends came to 15 bases. Germline loops: CDR1 SGHDT, CDR2 YYEEEE. The CDR3 loop reads CASSPPGVSDTQYF. DNA for the CDR3: TGTGCCAGCAGCCCTCCGGGGGTTTCGGATACGCAGTATTTT.

This chain connects TRBV4-1 to TRBJ2-7; 7 nucleotides agree with TRBD1. Germline loops: CDR1 MGHRA, CDR2 YSYEKL. The V gene end was trimmed by 2 bases and the J gene end by 5 bases; junction bases not matched to a gene: 3. The CDR3 spans 13 residues. DNA for the CDR3: TGCGCCAGCAGCCAAATAACAGGGGACGAGCAGTACTTC. It encodes CASSQITGDEQYF.

The V gene is TRBV10-3, the J gene TRBJ2-7, with 10 bases matching TRBD2. Trimming took 11 bases from V and 4 from J; bases not matched to a gene: 5. The length of the CDR3 is 12 residues. Germline V gene data show CDR1 as ENHRY and CDR2 as SYGVKD. CDR3 protein: CAGSSGGYEQYF. CDR3 in DNA: TGTGCCGGCTCTAGCGGGGGTTACGAGCAGTACTTC.

V usage is TRBV4-1 and J usage is TRBJ1-4; no reliable D call. Trimming pared 4 bases from V and 12 bases from J, leaving 12 bases between. Germline CDR1 is MGHRA and CDR2 is YSYEKL. The CDR3 consists of 12 residues. CDR3 nucleotide sequence: TGCGCCAGCAGCCGTAATACCCGGGAACTGTTTTTT. This translates into CASSRNTRELFF.

This clone appeared a single time. The chain links TRBV6-5 to TRBJ2-7, with TRBD1 matching 12 bases. CDR3 length: 15 residues. After removal of 4 bases from V and 5 bases from J, the junction contained 6 bases not matched to a gene. Germline assignment: CDR1 MNHEY and CDR2 SVGAGI. As DNA, the CDR3 is TGTGCCAGCAGTTTGGGGACAGGGGGCACGGACGAGCAGTACTTC. It is translated as CASSLGTGGTDEQYF.

This clone has just one count. Other DNA sequences in the same sample also yield this CDR3. The V call is TRBV30, the J call TRBJ2-7; the match to TRBD2 covers 7 bases. This CDR3 spans 13 amino acids. The V and J ends lost 3 bases and 2 bases, in that order; junction bases with no gene match: 4. Per the germline V gene, CDR1 is GTSNPN and CDR2 is SVGIG (reference sequence). The CDR3 is CAWSGRGAYEQYF. The CDR3 DNA follows: TGTGCCTGGAGCGGACGGGGGGCCTACGAGCAGTACTTC.

This clone showed up just once. The chain uses TRBV5-6 and TRBJ2-3; the D is unclear. Germline CDR1 and CDR2: SGHDT and YYEEEE. The V gene lost 4 bases and the J gene lost 0 bases, with 9 bases spanning the gap. CDR3 length: 14 residues. CDR3: CASSQNPSTDTQYF. CDR3 in DNA: TGTGCCAGCAGCCAGAACCCTAGCACAGATACGCAGTATTTT.

About this clone itself: The same CDR3 can be traced to other DNA sequences in this sample. This sequence joins TRBV7-2 and TRBJ1-2; possible D gene TRBD1, 6 bases. CDR1 is SGHTA and CDR2 is FQGNSA in the germline V gene. Trimming took off 5 bases at V and 4 bases at J, with 11 bases between the two ends. The CDR3 is 13 residues long. For the CDR3, the DNA is TGTGCCAGCAGCCTCGGGGGCGGCTATGGCTACACCTTC. This encodes CASSLGGGYGYTF.

The V gene is TRBV9, the J gene TRBJ1-3; D uncertain. Trimming removed 1 base from V and 0 bases from J, with 5 bases in between. Germline V CDR1 and CDR2: SGDLS, YYNGEE. This CDR3 has 14 amino acids. CDR3 region: CASSVTTSGNTIYF. In DNA, the CDR3 is TGTGCCAGCAGCGTAACAACCTCTGGAAACACCATATATTTT.

The rearrangement links TRBV9 to TRBJ1-3; D gene uncertain. The length of the CDR3 is 16 residues. V lost 8 bases and J lost 0, with 18 bases in between. Germline CDR1 is SGDLS and CDR2 is YYNGEE. The CDR3 DNA reads as TGTGCCAGATCTAGCCTAGGGCTGTACTCTGGAAACACCATATATTTT. Amino acid sequence: CARSSLGLYSGNTIYF.

Note on this clone: The same CDR3 also results from other DNA sequences found in this sample. V gene TRBV7-9 combines with J gene TRBJ2-1; 10 bases fit TRBD2. This CDR3 is 15 amino acids long. V lost 3 bases and J lost 3; bases outside the gene matches: 2. Germline-derived CDR1 and CDR2 are SEHNR and FQNEAQ (reference sequence). The CDR3 nucleotides are TGTGCCAGCAGCTTTCTAGCGGGAGTCTACAATGAGCAGTTCTTC. Encoded protein: CASSFLAGVYNEQFF.